The clone carrying this T cell receptor beta chain was recorded a few times. Vbeta (60) and Jbeta (13) primers were used in the PCR. As processed by the authors: Approximately 9.9 million shared chains were among the approximately 76 million unique TCR beta chains that a later analysis counted. Sequencing was performed with immunoSEQ multiplex PCR; in TCRdb, only in-frame clones are kept and a portion is missing. V and J calls and clone size are copied from that table; D and trimming were computed from the DNA. The data contain about 72,000 clones, 65% to 70% of them seen just once; the ten biggest clones take up less than 25%. The data were obtained in a study of cytomegalovirus exposure and HLA in healthy donors. The germline V gene has CDR1 MGHRA and CDR2 YSYEKL. V shed 0 bases and J shed 7 bases, with 12 bases lying between them. This CDR3 region has 15 residues.

This rearrangement joins TRBV4-1 to TRBJ1-4, with D tentatively TRBD1 (5 bases). The material sequenced was PBMCs. This sequence originates from a man in his forties in good health and CMV-seropositive. The CDR3 reads CASSQDWGIGEKLFF. The CDR3 nucleotides read TGCGCCAGCAGCCAAGATTGGGGCATCGGTGAAAAACTGTTTTTT.